This entry features one T cell receptor beta chain sequence. The target antigen is unknown. Unmatched junction bases numbered 4, after V lost 0 bases and J lost 3 bases. The CDR3 is 16 amino acids. Germline V lookup: CDR1 MRHNA, CDR2 SNTAGT. Measured with immunoSEQ multiplex PCR; TCRdb has only the in-frame clones, and not every one. The table shows some 14,000 clones, with around 87% occurring only once. The source of the sample is a study of graft-versus-host responses after intestinal transplantation. Study background: For approximately three years after anti-thymocyte globulin induction, all recipients took tacrolimus and steroids. Overall study results and limits: The study associated peak circulating GvH clone levels with early post-transplant HvG declines. Recipient-marrow GvH clones were detected, some having first appeared in ileum or blood.

Marrow collected post-transplant originated from the posterior iliac crest or another site. This specimen was bone marrow, taken about 120 days after intestinal transplantation. The receptor comes from a human patient who received an intestinal transplant, so some T cells may come from the graft donor. V and J are TRBV6-4 and TRBJ2-3, with 9 bases aligning to TRBD1. This chain's CDR3 is CASSDSTGGGTDTQYF. CDR3 nucleotide sequence: TGTGCCAGCAGTGACTCGACAGGGGGAGGGACAGATACGCAGTATTTT.